The 10 T cell receptor beta chains below were found in one sample sequenced in a study of shared clonotypes between healthy human individuals. Some clones are missing from TCRdb's copy, which holds only in-frame ones; the method was immunoSEQ multiplex PCR. This table holds 2 million to 2.5 million clones, around 95% found once. Sequenced sample: naive CD4+ T cells sorted from blood. The sample's subset: CD45RA+ positively selected. The receptors come from a young man in good health.

On this clone: This sample includes further DNA sequences coding for the same CDR3. The rearrangement links TRBV5-1 to TRBJ2-3; TRBD1 agrees at 7 bases. The CDR3 contains 15 residues. Germline CDR1 and CDR2: SGHRS and YFSETQ. The V and J ends lost 0 bases and 1 base, in that order; junction bases with no gene match: 2. The DNA of the CDR3 is TGCGCCAGCAGCTTGGGAGGGGGCGGCACAGATACGCAGTATTTT. Amino acids: CASSLGGGGTDTQYF.

The chain carries TRBV6-1 and TRBJ2-7; no firm D call. V lost 4 bases and J 4 bases, leaving 20 bases between the germline ends. CDR1 and CDR2 from the germline V gene are MNHNS and SASEGT. The CDR3 has 16 residues. The CDR3 DNA sequence: TGTGCCAGCAGTGCATATGGGTCCCAGGACCTTTACGAGCAGTACTTC. Protein product: CASSAYGSQDLYEQYF.

The chain has TRBV6-5 and TRBJ1-2, with D uncertain. The CDR3 consists of 12 residues. Germline-derived CDR1 and CDR2 are MNHEY and SVGAGI. V was trimmed by 6 bases and J by 4 bases, leaving 9 bases between them. The CDR3 DNA sequence: TGTGCCAGCAGCCAATACCCCTATGGCTACACCTTC. Translated: CASSQYPYGYTF.

The CDR3 here is CASTSDRAYYGYTF. The CDR3 DNA sequence: TGTGCCAGTACCTCGGACAGGGCTTACTATGGCTACACCTTC. The genes are TRBV19 and TRBJ1-2, with 8 bases fitting TRBD1. This CDR3 is 14 amino acids long. CDR1 and CDR2 from the germline V gene are LNHDA and SQIVND (reference sequence). V lost 7 bases to trimming and J lost 3 bases; unmatched junction nucleotides: 7.

CDR3 DNA sequence: TGTGCCAGCAGCTTACTGGGGGCGAGGTCCTACGAGCAGTACTTC. It translates to CASSLLGARSYEQYF. The chain carries TRBV7-2 and TRBJ2-7; D may be TRBD1 (6 bases). Trimming pared 2 bases from V and 1 base from J, leaving 12 bases between. CDR3 size: 15 residues. CDR1 and CDR2 (germline): SGHTA, FQGNSA.

The gene calls are TRBV5-4 and TRBJ2-1; 8 bases agree with TRBD1. J gave up 6 bases and V 2 bases, and 7 bases lay outside the gene matches. Germline V gives CDR1 SGHNT, CDR2 YYREEE (reference sequence). This CDR3 is built from 15 residues. CDR3 in amino acids: CASSLPGQAPNEQFF. The CDR3 nucleotides read TGTGCCAGCAGCTTACCGGGACAGGCCCCCAATGAGCAGTTCTTC.

This sequence joins TRBV5-6 and TRBJ1-1; the D gene is possibly TRBD1 (6 bases). V was shortened by 1 base and J by 1 base, with 11 bases between the two germline ends. The CDR3 is 15 residues long. Germline values: CDR1 SGHDT, CDR2 YYEEEE. CDR3 amino acids: CASSLTGFKNTEAFF. In DNA form, the CDR3 reads TGTGCCAGCAGCTTGACAGGGTTTAAGAACACTGAAGCTTTCTTT.

This chain links TRBV25-1 with TRBJ2-2; D is unresolved. This CDR3 comprises 14 residues. Germline V gene data show CDR1 as MGHDK and CDR2 as SYGVNS. Trimming removed 2 bases from V and 7 bases from J, with 11 bases in between. The CDR3 protein is CASSEGYIIGELFF. In nucleotides, the CDR3 is TGTGCCAGCAGTGAAGGGTACATCATCGGGGAGCTGTTTTTT.

The count of this clone is one. The V call is TRBV18, the J call TRBJ1-2, with D possibly TRBD1 on 6 matching bases. The CDR3 runs 16 residues. From germline, CDR1 is KGHSH and CDR2 LQKENI. V shed 6 bases and J shed 6 bases, with 23 bases lying between them. DNA of the CDR3: TGTGCCAGCTCGGTCCGGTTGGACAGCGGCTTAAATGGCTACACCTTC. It codes for CASSVRLDSGLNGYTF.

The V call is TRBV30, the J call TRBJ1-1; D gene ambiguous. The CDR3 is made up of 14 amino acids. V lost 3 bases and J lost 5, with 16 bases in between. The germline CDR1 and CDR2 sequences are GTSNPN and SVGIG (reference sequence). This chain's CDR3 is CAWRPGMGLTEAFF. In DNA form, the CDR3 reads TGTGCCTGGAGACCGGGGATGGGGTTGACTGAAGCTTTCTTT.